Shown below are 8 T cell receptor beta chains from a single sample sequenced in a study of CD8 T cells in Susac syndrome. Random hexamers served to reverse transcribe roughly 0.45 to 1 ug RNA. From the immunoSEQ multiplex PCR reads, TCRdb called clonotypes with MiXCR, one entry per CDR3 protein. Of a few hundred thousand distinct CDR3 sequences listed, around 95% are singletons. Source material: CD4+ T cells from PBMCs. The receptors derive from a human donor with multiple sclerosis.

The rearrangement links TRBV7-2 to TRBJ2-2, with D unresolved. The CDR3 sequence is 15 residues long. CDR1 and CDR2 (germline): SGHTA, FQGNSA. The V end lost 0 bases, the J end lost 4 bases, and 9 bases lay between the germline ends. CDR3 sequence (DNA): TGTGCCAGCAGCTTAGCGGGCGGATCCACCGGGGAGCTGTTTTTT. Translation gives CASSLAGGSTGELFF.

The CDR3 loop is CASSQLRDQETQYF. DNA of the CDR3: TGTGCCAGCAGCCAACTCAGGGACCAAGAGACCCAGTACTTC. The V call is TRBV3-1, the J call TRBJ2-5; D is perhaps TRBD1 (5 bases). This CDR3 has 14 residues. Trimming removed 2 bases at V and 0 bases at J, with 7 bases between. In germline, CDR1 is LGHDT, CDR2 YNNKEL (reference sequence).

CDR3 region: CASSLIAGYNEQFF. The CDR3 DNA reads as TGTGCCAGCAGCCTTATCGCGGGATACAATGAGCAGTTCTTC. The chain joins TRBV6-5 to TRBJ2-1, with D possibly TRBD2 on 6 matching bases. The CDR3 runs to 14 residues. Germline CDR1 and CDR2: MNHEY and SVGAGI. V lost 6 bases and J 4 bases, leaving 13 bases between the germline ends.

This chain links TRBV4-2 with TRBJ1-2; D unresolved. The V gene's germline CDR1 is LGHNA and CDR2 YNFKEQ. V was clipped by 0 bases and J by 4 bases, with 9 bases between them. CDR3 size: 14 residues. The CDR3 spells CASSQESQLYGYTF. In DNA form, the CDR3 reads TGTGCCAGCAGCCAAGAATCCCAGCTCTATGGCTACACCTTC.

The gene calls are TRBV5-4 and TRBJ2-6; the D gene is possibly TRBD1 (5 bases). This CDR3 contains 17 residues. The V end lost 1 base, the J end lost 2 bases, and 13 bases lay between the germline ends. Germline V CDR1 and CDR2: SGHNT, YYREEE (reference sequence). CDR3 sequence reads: CASSLRQGRAGANVLTF. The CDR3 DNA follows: TGTGCCAGCAGCTTGCGGCAGGGCCGTGCTGGGGCCAACGTCCTGACTTTC.

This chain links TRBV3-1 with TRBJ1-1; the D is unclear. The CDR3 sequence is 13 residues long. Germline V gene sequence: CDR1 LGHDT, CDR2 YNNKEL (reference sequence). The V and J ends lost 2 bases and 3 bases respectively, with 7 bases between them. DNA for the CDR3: TGTGCCAGCAGCCAAAAAGAATACACTGAAGCTTTCTTT. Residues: CASSQKEYTEAFF. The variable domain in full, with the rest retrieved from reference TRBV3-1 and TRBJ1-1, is DTAVSQTPKYLVTQMGNDKSIKCEQNLGHDTMYWYKQDSKKFLKIMFSYNNKELIINETVPNRFSPKSPDKAHLNLHINSLELGDSAVYFCASSQKEYTEAFFGQGTRLTVV.

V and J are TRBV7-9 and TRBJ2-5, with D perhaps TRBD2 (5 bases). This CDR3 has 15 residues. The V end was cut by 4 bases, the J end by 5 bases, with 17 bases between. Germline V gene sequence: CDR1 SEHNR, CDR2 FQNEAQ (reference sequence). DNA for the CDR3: TGTGCCAGCAGCTCGCCGGGCCCCCGAGGGGAGACCCAGTACTTC. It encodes CASSSPGPRGETQYF.

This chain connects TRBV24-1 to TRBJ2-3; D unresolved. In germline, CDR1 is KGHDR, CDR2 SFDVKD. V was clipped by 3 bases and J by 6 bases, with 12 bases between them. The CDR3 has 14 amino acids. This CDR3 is CATSDGTLGDTQYF. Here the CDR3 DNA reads TGTGCCACCAGTGATGGTACATTAGGCGATACGCAGTATTTT.